This T cell receptor beta chain was observed in a study of OX40 agonist ivuxolimab in advanced cancers. Across the whole study: Participants, roughly 80% male, averaged roughly 60 years of age, ranging from 23 to 79. Prior checkpoint blockade (anti-PD-1, anti-PD-L1 or anti-CTLA-4) was permitted; about 40% had it. Three patients got partial responses; one had hepatocellular carcinoma and two had cutaneous melanoma. Whole-study results and caveats: At 0.1 to 3.0 mg/kg, clonal expansion of CD4+ and CD8+ blood T cells had occurred by week 6.

Of note for this clone: Its specificity is unknown.

V was cut by 7 bases and J by 2 bases, with 9 bases left in between. Germline lookup yields CDR1 SGDLS and CDR2 YYNGEE. The CDR3 extends over 13 amino acids. Profiled with immunoSEQ multiplex PCR; TCRdb holds only in-frame clones, not every one. The data show around 100,000 clones, about 96% seen once. The chain recombines TRBV9 with TRBJ2-2; D ambiguous. The sequencing here drew on CD4+ or CD8+ T cells sorted from blood, taken in a trial of the OX40 agonist ivuxolimab. This receptor was taken from an adult with an advanced solid tumor such as melanoma, head and neck, liver or kidney cancer. The DNA of the CDR3 is TGTGCCAGCGAACACAGAAACACCGGGGAGCTGTTTTTT. Translating it yields CASEHRNTGELFF.